This TCR beta chain was recovered during a study of vaccination effects on CD4 cells after COVID-19 (dated by TCRdb to 2021 to 2024). Study-wide context: Post-vaccine samples across the study were collected a median of 72 days after the second dose, with a range of 14 to 241. A total of 10 COVID-19 convalescent patients and a handful of SARS-CoV-2-naive healthy vaccine recipients were included in the full study. The study compared SARS-CoV-2 spike-specific CD4+ TCR repertoires before and after mRNA vaccination in COVID-19 convalescent patients and infection-naive vaccine recipients. Cultures from other donors in the study were sequenced using the Oncomine TCR Beta short-read assay on an Illumina iSeq 100. Study-wide conclusions, independent of this receptor: At late post-vaccination timepoints, both infection-induced and vaccine-induced clones showed marked clonal contraction, consistent with waning T cell responses. Only a small number of convalescent patients were included, and no early post-infection timepoints were available, which limited the study. In healthy vaccine recipients, vaccine-induced clones were almost all SARS-CoV-2 mono-reactive, with only 1 of 255 cross-reactive with common cold coronaviruses.

In the ViraFEST assay, PBMC were stimulated with viral peptide pools, and antigen-specific CD4+ T cell clonotypes were then identified by expansion using TCR sequencing. After approximately 11 days of culture, CD4+ T cells were isolated with the EasySep CD4+ T cell isolation kit. Each participant received two doses of an mRNA SARS-CoV-2 vaccine, either BNT162b2 or mRNA-1273. Negative nucleocapsid antibody results before and after vaccination confirmed that the healthy vaccine recipients had no prior SARS-CoV-2 infection. Each well held roughly 2.2 million PBMC cultured in IMDM containing roughly 5% human AB serum, 10 IU/ml IL-2 and gentamicin, along with 8 to 10 ug/ml peptides. Half of the culture medium was replaced with fresh IL-2-containing medium on days 3 and 7. Unless noted otherwise, every peptide stimulation condition was grown in triplicate wells. Using Ficoll-Paque Plus gradient centrifugation, PBMC were separated from whole blood and then either used fresh or cryopreserved at -140C. The spike proteins of SARS-CoV-2 and of the common cold coronaviruses HCoV-NL63, HCoV-OC43 and HCoV-229E were spanned by overlapping peptide pools. The QIAamp micro DNA kit was used to extract genomic DNA from the cultured CD4+ T cells.

The library came from the immunoSEQ multiplex PCR assay. TCR beta CDR3 sequencing was performed on DNA from the cultured, isolated CD4+ T cells. The authors processed their data as follows. The analysis removed non-productive TCR sequences, trimmed reads to the CDR3 region, and retained only CDR3s that were 7 or more amino acids long. Antigen-specific clonotypes were identified with the MANAFEST web app by comparing expansion in peptide wells against reference cultures. Positive clones required FDR<0.05 expansion versus reference and all other wells, odds ratio above 5, and frequency above 0.1% in two replicate wells. Cross-reactive clonotypes were defined as significantly expanded in SARS-CoV-2 spike wells and in at least one common cold coronavirus spike condition. Using the stringdist R package, CDR3 similarity was measured by Levenshtein distance, and unrooted trees were constructed with ape in R 3.6.1. Sourced from immuneACCESS, this table was stored by TCRdb with only in-frame sequences that have V and J called. A share of the clones is absent; for the studies checked, an unresolved V gene accounts for under half, and the remainder has no known explanation. V and J calls and clone size come straight from that table; D and trimming were deduced from the DNA. The sample table shows approximately 74,000 clones, and roughly 80% are seen once. More than 0.85% of the sample is in the top ten clones.

V loses 0 bases, J loses 1 base, and the germline ends lie 6 bases apart. The CDR3 numbers 15 residues from cysteine through phenylalanine. Only the CDR3 region is kept as DNA, spanning 45 bases read in frame from base 1. The germline V gene (reference sequence) sets CDR1 to MNHEY and CDR2 to SMNVEV. This clone came up once. Its binding antigen is unknown. Base qualities are not recorded, but no much larger clone differs from it by a single base. Here the sequenced sample was CD4+ T cells from PBMCs cultured with HCoV-OC43 spike peptides, taken after COVID-19 vaccination. According to the study, the label for this sample's cell subset or site signals: HCoV-OC43 spike overlapping peptide pool stimulation. The rearrangement joined TRBV27 to TRBJ2-2; the D gene cannot be named for sure. This sequence originates from a human donor who received a COVID-19 vaccine. CDR3 region: CASSLSGRNTGELFF. At the DNA level, the sequence is TGTGCCAGCAGTTTATCGGGCAGGAACACCGGGGAGCTGTTTTTT.